This T cell receptor (beta chain) was identified in a study of kidney transplant recipient with SARS-CoV-2 infection. Trimming took 1 base from V and 5 from J; bases not matched to a gene: 11. The CDR3 has 15 residues. Germline assignment: CDR1 DFQATT and CDR2 SNEGSKA (reference sequence). TCRdb independently ran MiXCR on the reads; one entry per CDR3 protein. The sample has roughly 250,000 distinct CDR3 sequences, 29% seen once. Sequences were derived from a blood sample, sampled at baseline and between days 110 and 120 from a kidney transplant recipient. V gene TRBV20-1 combines with J gene TRBJ2-7, with 7 bases fitting TRBD1. The TCR sequence derives from a male patient aged 25 to 39 who had COVID-19 and was a kidney transplant recipient. Some of these T cells may belong to the graft donor. In DNA form, the CDR3 reads TGCAGTGCTAGAGTTGAGGACAGGCGACCCCACGAGCAGTACTTC. This gives the protein CSARVEDRRPHEQYF.